Listed here are 29 T cell receptor beta chains from one sample, sequenced in a study of control samples from healthy donors and cancer patients. Using immunoSEQ multiplex PCR, the repertoire was profiled, and TCRdb retains in-frame clones only, with some absent. The sample has some 250,000 clones; approximately 80% are singletons. The sequencing sample was made of PBMCs. The receptors shown here come from a woman aged 55-70 years with lung cancer.

The chain is built from TRBV9 and TRBJ2-5; 8 nucleotides line up with TRBD1. J was trimmed by 7 bases and V by 4 bases; bases with no gene match: 9. This CDR3 has 14 residues. Germline lookup yields CDR1 SGDLS and CDR2 YYNGEE. CDR3 protein: CASSSGQVLGTQYF. In nucleotides, the CDR3 is TGTGCCAGCAGCTCGGGACAGGTTCTTGGGACCCAGTACTTC.

The J gene is TRBJ1-5, the V gene TRBV2; 10 nucleotides match TRBD1. After removal of 4 bases from V and 0 bases from J, the junction contained 0 bases not matched to a gene. Germline CDR1 SNHLY, CDR2 FYNNEI. The CDR3 is 15 amino acids. This chain's CDR3 is CASSGDRGSNQPQHF. The CDR3 bases are TGTGCCAGCAGTGGGGACAGGGGTAGCAATCAGCCCCAGCATTTT.

This sequence joins TRBV5-4 and TRBJ1-5; 7 positions match TRBD1. Germline CDR1 SGHNT, CDR2 YYREEE (reference sequence). The CDR3 length is 14 residues. V lost 4 bases, J lost 5 bases, and 6 bases stayed unmatched. The chain's CDR3 is CASSTGTDYQPQHF. CDR3 sequence (DNA): TGTGCCAGCAGCACCGGGACAGACTATCAGCCCCAGCATTTT. The variable domain in full, with the rest retrieved from reference TRBV5-4 and TRBJ1-5, is ETGVTQSPTHLIKTRGQQVTLRCSSQSGHNTVSWYQQALGQGPQFIFQYYREEENGRGNFPPRFSGLQFPNYSSELNVNALELDDSALYLCASSTGTDYQPQHFGDGTRLSIL.

This clone was picked up a small number of times. The chain combines TRBV28 with TRBJ2-3; tentatively, D is TRBD1 (6 bases). The length of the CDR3 is 13 residues. V was pared by 5 bases and J by 2 bases, with 8 bases between. Looked up from germline, CDR1 is MDHEN and CDR2 is SYDVKM. The DNA of the CDR3 is TGTGCCAGCAGTCCAGGGGTCACAGATACGCAGTATTTT. It yields the protein CASSPGVTDTQYF.

The chain couples TRBV20-1 to TRBJ1-2; D is uncertain. CDR3 length: 11 residues. Germline V gene lookup returns CDR1 DFQATT and CDR2 SNEGSKA (reference sequence). V was shortened by 4 bases and J by 4 bases, with 7 bases between the two germline ends. CDR3 sequence reads: CSATGVYGYTF. As DNA, the CDR3 is TGCAGTGCTACGGGAGTCTATGGCTACACCTTC.

This clone was seen a handful of times. The rearrangement uses TRBV3-1 (or the pseudogene TRBV3-2) and TRBJ2-3; D may be TRBD1 or TRBD2 (6 bases each). Between the trimmed V and J ends, which lost 0 bases and 5 bases, there was a span of 18 bases. CDR1 and CDR2 from the germline V gene are LGHDT and YNNKEL (reference sequence). This CDR3 is built from 17 residues. The CDR3 region has the DNA TGTGCCAGCAGCCAAGACGGTGCGGGACAAAGGGGAGATACGCAGTATTTT. It specifies CASSQDGAGQRGDTQYF.

The CDR3 protein is CASSDEGTTEAFF. The CDR3 nucleotides are TGTGCCAGCAGTGATGAGGGTACCACTGAAGCTTTCTTT. The chain couples TRBV2 to TRBJ1-1; D remains ambiguous. Per the germline V gene, CDR1 is SNHLY and CDR2 is FYNNEI. The CDR3 runs 13 residues. Trimming left V 3 bases short and J 4 bases short, with 9 bases between.

The chain couples TRBV5-4 to TRBJ2-1; maybe TRBD2 (6 bases). Trimming removed 4 bases from V and 0 bases from J, with 14 bases in between. Germline loops: CDR1 SGHNT, CDR2 YYREEE (reference sequence). This CDR3 region has 16 residues. The CDR3 spells CASSRGGDGSYNEQFF. As DNA, the CDR3 is TGTGCCAGCAGCCGAGGCGGGGACGGCTCCTACAATGAGCAGTTCTTC.

The chain uses TRBV4-1 and TRBJ2-5, with D perhaps matching TRBD1 or TRBD2 (5 bases each). V dropped 0 bases and J dropped 5 bases, with 19 bases sitting between them. In germline, CDR1 is MGHRA, CDR2 YSYEKL. There are 17 residues in the CDR3. The chain's CDR3 is CASSQEVGAGSRETQYF. DNA for the CDR3: TGCGCCAGCAGCCAAGAAGTAGGGGCTGGGAGTCGGGAGACCCAGTACTTC.

The chain carries TRBV5-1 and TRBJ2-7, with 14 bases matching TRBD2. The J segment lost 6 bases and the V segment lost 4 bases, leaving 6 bases of the junction unmatched. The CDR3 spans 15 residues. Germline V gene sequence: CDR1 SGHRS, CDR2 YFSETQ. The CDR3 protein is CASSDGGLAGVEQYF. The CDR3 DNA is TGCGCCAGCAGCGATGGGGGACTAGCGGGGGTCGAGCAGTACTTC.

This clone was recorded a few times. This chain joins TRBV2 and TRBJ1-1; 7 nucleotides agree with TRBD1. CDR3 length equals 14 residues. V was clipped by 3 bases and J by 7 bases; unmatched bases: 8. CDR1 is SNHLY and CDR2 is FYNNEI in the germline V gene. CDR3: CASSDSGGFLEAFF. The DNA of the CDR3 is TGTGCCAGCAGTGATTCAGGGGGGTTCCTTGAAGCTTTCTTT. The whole variable domain, remainder taken from reference TRBV2 and TRBJ1-1, is EPEVTQTPSHQVTQMGQEVILRCVPISNHLYFYWYRQILGQKVEFLVSFYNNEISEKSEIFDDQFSVERPDGSNFTLKIRSTKLEDSAMYFCASSDSGGFLEAFFGQGTRLTVV.

V usage is TRBV7-2 and J usage is TRBJ2-2; perhaps TRBD1 as D (8 bases). CDR1 and CDR2 from the germline V gene are SGHTA and FQGNSA. The CDR3 has 15 amino acids. V lost 5 bases and J lost 6, with 16 bases in between. The chain's CDR3 is CASSPRTGRAGELFF. The CDR3 DNA sequence: TGTGCCAGCAGCCCTAGGACAGGGAGGGCCGGGGAGCTGTTTTTT.

The chain links TRBV5-1 to TRBJ2-7; perhaps TRBD1 as D (6 bases). The germline gives CDR1 SGHRS, CDR2 YFSETQ. V was pared by 5 bases and J by 3 bases, with 12 bases between. The CDR3 is 13 amino acids. The CDR3 is CASRSGQLYEQYF. CDR3 nucleotide sequence: TGCGCCAGCAGGAGCGGACAGCTCTACGAGCAGTACTTC.

This chain uses TRBV6-1 with TRBJ1-2, with 8 bases that match TRBD1. From germline, CDR1 is MNHNS and CDR2 SASEGT. CDR3 size: 14 residues. V lost 3 bases to trimming and J lost 7 bases; unmatched junction nucleotides: 7. CDR3 sequence reads: CASSEDRAFSGYTF. CDR3 bases: TGTGCCAGCAGTGAGGACAGGGCATTTAGTGGCTACACCTTC.

This chain uses TRBV5-5 with TRBJ2-3, with 14 bases matching TRBD2. Trimming at V came to 0 bases and at J to 4 bases, leaving 13 bases not matched to a gene. Germline CDR1 is SGHKS and CDR2 is YYEKEE (reference sequence). The CDR3 sequence is 20 residues long. The CDR3 DNA follows: TGTGCCAGCAGCTTGGGACTAGCGGGGGGGATACAATCAGCGGCAGATACGCAGTATTTT. Residues: CASSLGLAGGIQSAADTQYF.

The chain has TRBV7-9 and TRBJ1-6; 9 nucleotides match TRBD1. Germline trimming cut 5 bases from V and 10 bases from J; bases unmatched to any gene: 9. CDR3 length: 15 residues. Looked up from germline, CDR1 is SEHNR and CDR2 is FQNEAQ (reference sequence). DNA of the CDR3: TGTGCCAGCAGCCTCTTGGGACAGGGAGGATCACCCCTCCACTTT. Translated, it gives CASSLLGQGGSPLHF.

CDR3 protein: CASSAGAIAEAFF. The CDR3 nucleotides are TGTGCGTCAAGCGCGGGGGCAATCGCTGAAGCTTTCTTT. This chain joins TRBV28 and TRBJ1-1, with a possible D match to TRBD1 (6 bases). CDR1 and CDR2 from the germline V gene are MDHEN and SYDVKM. The CDR3 loop spans 13 amino acids.

On this clone itself: The same CDR3 also results from other DNA sequences found in this sample. This rearrangement joins TRBV19 to TRBJ1-5; D possibly corresponds to TRBD1 (5 bases). The CDR3 has 13 residues. Trimming took off 7 bases at V and 2 bases at J, with 9 bases between the two ends. Germline CDR1 reads LNHDA; CDR2 reads SQIVND (reference sequence). The CDR3 is CASIQGGNQPQHF. CDR3 nucleotides: TGTGCCAGTATCCAGGGCGGCAATCAGCCCCAGCATTTT.

V gene TRBV7-3 combines with J gene TRBJ2-2; perhaps TRBD1 as D (6 bases). The CDR3 covers 13 residues. V lost 3 bases and J lost 6, with 8 bases in between. Germline lookup yields CDR1 SGHTA and CDR2 FQGTGA. As DNA, the CDR3 is TGTGCCAGCAGCTTCGACAGGTCCGGGGAGCTGTTTTTT. Amino acid sequence: CASSFDRSGELFF.

J is TRBJ1-6 and V is TRBV6-6; no firm D call. The germline CDR1 and CDR2 sequences are MNHNY and SVGAGI (reference sequence). Trimming cost V 6 bases and J 4 bases, with 13 bases left between them. The CDR3 is made up of 15 amino acids. The CDR3 DNA is TGTGCCAGCAGGCCTACCGAAAGTTATAATTCACCCCTCCACTTT. Translating it yields CASRPTESYNSPLHF.

In its sample, this clone was seen a few times. The chain employs TRBV5-6 and TRBJ2-1; no reliable D call. Trimming pared 0 bases from V and 5 bases from J, leaving 12 bases between. CDR3 length: 15 residues. Germline V gives CDR1 SGHDT, CDR2 YYEEEE. The CDR3 DNA is TGTGCCAGCAGCTTGGGGGCCCGGCTCGACAATGAGCAGTTCTTC. Amino acids: CASSLGARLDNEQFF.

Remarks on this clone: Other nucleotide sequences in the sample specify the same CDR3. The chain is built from TRBV7-3 and TRBJ2-1; D is unclear. Trimming cost V 2 bases and J 4 bases, with 6 bases left between them. The length of the CDR3 is 13 residues. CDR1 and CDR2 (germline): SGHTA, FQGTGA. CDR3 sequence: CASSLPRYNEQFF. Here the CDR3 DNA reads TGTGCCAGCAGCTTACCCCGATACAATGAGCAGTTCTTC.

The J gene is TRBJ1-3, the V gene TRBV4-1; 7 bases fit TRBD1. With 9 bases clipped from V and 0 bases from J, the junction kept 8 bases outside the gene matches. The CDR3 sequence is 15 residues long. Germline-derived CDR1 and CDR2 are MGHRA and YSYEKL. This CDR3 reads CASRRQGLSGNTIYF. CDR3 DNA: TGCGCCAGTCGACGACAGGGACTCTCTGGAAACACCATATATTTT.

This sequence joins TRBV9 and TRBJ1-4; 7 bases are shared with TRBD1. Germline CDR1 SGDLS, CDR2 YYNGEE. This CDR3 spans 15 amino acids. The junction had 3 bases not matched to a gene; V was cut back by 3 bases and J by 1 base. CDR3 amino acids: CASSERTGTNEKLFF. CDR3 DNA sequence: TGTGCCAGCAGCGAGCGGACAGGAACTAATGAAAAACTGTTTTTT.

J is TRBJ1-1 and V is TRBV4-2; D not certain. The CDR3 covers 15 residues. The V end lost 4 bases, the J end lost 6 bases, and 18 bases lay between the germline ends. Per the germline V gene, CDR1 is LGHNA and CDR2 is YNFKEQ. CDR3 DNA sequence: TGTGCCAGCAGCCGAAGCGGAGGCCGTGAAGCTGAAGCTTTCTTT. It is translated as CASSRSGGREAEAFF.

With regard to this clone: The sample contains more than one DNA sequence encoding this CDR3. The gene calls are TRBV5-4 and TRBJ1-2, with TRBD1 matching over 10 bases. The J segment lost 2 bases and the V segment lost 3 bases, leaving 1 base of the junction unmatched. The germline V gene has CDR1 SGHNT and CDR2 YYREEE (reference sequence). The length of the CDR3 is 14 residues. The CDR3: CASSSTGGNYGYTF. CDR3 DNA sequence: TGTGCCAGCAGCTCGACAGGGGGCAACTATGGCTACACCTTC.

For this clone: The junction and the germline gene differ at one end; a read error may be behind it. This chain joins TRBV7-7 and TRBJ2-1; 9 bases align to TRBD1. Looked up from germline, CDR1 is SSHAT and CDR2 is FNYEAQ (reference sequence). The CDR3 has 15 amino acids. The CDR3 sequence is CASSLGTGSHNEQFF. In DNA form, the CDR3 reads TGTGCTAGCAGCCTAGGGACAGGGTCCCACAATGAGCAGTTCTTC.

The V and J genes are TRBV11-2 and TRBJ2-7; D is undetermined. Germline CDR1 and CDR2: SGHAT and FQNNGV. Trimming shortened V by 4 bases and J by 0 bases, and 13 bases separated the two germline ends. CDR3 length: 15 residues. The CDR3 loop reads CASSSGRLSSYEQYF. The CDR3 region has the DNA TGTGCCAGCAGCTCCGGACGGCTGAGCTCCTACGAGCAGTACTTC.

This clone was counted only a few times. This chain connects TRBV7-7 to TRBJ2-2; 13 bases are shared with TRBD2. CDR1 and CDR2 from the germline V gene are SSHAT and FNYEAQ (reference sequence). The CDR3 totals 16 residues. The V segment lost 5 bases and the J segment 4 bases; nucleotides outside the gene matches: 4. The CDR3 loop is CASSKGLAGITGELFF. The DNA for the CDR3 is TGTGCCAGCAGCAAGGGACTAGCGGGGATCACCGGGGAGCTGTTTTTT.